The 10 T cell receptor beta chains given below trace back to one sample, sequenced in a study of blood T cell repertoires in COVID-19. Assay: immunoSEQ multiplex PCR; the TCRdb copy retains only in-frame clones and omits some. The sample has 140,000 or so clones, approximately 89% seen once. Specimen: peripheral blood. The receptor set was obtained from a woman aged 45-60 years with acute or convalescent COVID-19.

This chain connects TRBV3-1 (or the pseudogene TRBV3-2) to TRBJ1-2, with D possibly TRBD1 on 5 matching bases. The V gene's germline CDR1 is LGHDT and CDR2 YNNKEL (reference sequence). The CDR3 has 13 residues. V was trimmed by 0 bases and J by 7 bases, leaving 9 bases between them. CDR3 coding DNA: TGTGCCAGCAGCCAAGAAGGGGCTGGTGGCTACACCTTC. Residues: CASSQEGAGGYTF.

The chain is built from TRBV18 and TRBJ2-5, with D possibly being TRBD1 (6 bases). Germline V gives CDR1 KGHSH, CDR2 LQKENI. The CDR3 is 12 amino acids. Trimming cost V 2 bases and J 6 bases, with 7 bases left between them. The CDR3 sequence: CASSPTGQTQYF. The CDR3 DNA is TGTGCCAGCTCACCAACAGGGCAGACCCAGTACTTC.

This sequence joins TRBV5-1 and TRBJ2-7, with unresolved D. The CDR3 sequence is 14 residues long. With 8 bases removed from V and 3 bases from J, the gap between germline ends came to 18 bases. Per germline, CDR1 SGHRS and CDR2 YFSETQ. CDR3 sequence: CASHTEESLYEQYF. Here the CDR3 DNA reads TGCGCCAGTCACACCGAGGAATCCCTCTACGAGCAGTACTTC. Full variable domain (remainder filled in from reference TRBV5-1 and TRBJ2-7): KAGVTQTPRYLIKTRGQQVTLSCSPISGHRSVSWYQQTPGQGLQFLFEYFSETQRNKGNFPGRFSGRQFSNSRSEMNVSTLELGDSALYLCASHTEESLYEQYFGPGTRLTVT.

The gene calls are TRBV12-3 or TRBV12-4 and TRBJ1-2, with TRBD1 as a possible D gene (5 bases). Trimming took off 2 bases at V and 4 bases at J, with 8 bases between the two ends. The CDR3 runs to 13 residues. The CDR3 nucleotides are TGTGCCAGCAGTTTAACAGGTGCCTATGGCTACACCTTC. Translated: CASSLTGAYGYTF.

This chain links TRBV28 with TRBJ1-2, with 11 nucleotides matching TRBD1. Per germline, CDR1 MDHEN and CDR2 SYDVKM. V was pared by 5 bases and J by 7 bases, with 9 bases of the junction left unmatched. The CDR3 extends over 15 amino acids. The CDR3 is CASSQGQGALSGYTF. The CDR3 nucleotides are TGTGCCAGCAGTCAAGGACAGGGGGCCCTGAGTGGCTACACCTTC.

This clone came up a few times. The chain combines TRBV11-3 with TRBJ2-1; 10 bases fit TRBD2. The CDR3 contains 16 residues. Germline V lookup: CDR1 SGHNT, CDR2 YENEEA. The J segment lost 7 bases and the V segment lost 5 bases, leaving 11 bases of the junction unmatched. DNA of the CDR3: TGTGCCAGCAGCCGCGGGGCTAGCGGGAGTACGAATGAGCAGTTCTTC. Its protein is CASSRGASGSTNEQFF.

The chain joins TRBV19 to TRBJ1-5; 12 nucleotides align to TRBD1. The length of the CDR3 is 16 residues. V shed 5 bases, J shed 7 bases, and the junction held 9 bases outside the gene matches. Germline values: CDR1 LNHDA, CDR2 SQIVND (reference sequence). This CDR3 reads CASSPGQGAFRQPQHF. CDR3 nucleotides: TGTGCCAGTAGTCCGGGACAGGGGGCCTTTCGCCAGCCCCAGCATTTT.

CDR3: CSASVSSYEQYF. In DNA, the CDR3 is TGCAGCGCTTCCGTCAGCTCCTACGAGCAGTACTTC. The chain carries TRBV29-1 and TRBJ2-7; D is ambiguous. V was pared by 7 bases and J by 0 bases, with 10 bases between. Germline CDR1 SQVTM, CDR2 ANQGSEA. The CDR3 covers 12 residues.

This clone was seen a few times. The CDR3 nucleotides are TGTGCCAGCAGCTTGATTGACAGCACTAATGAAAAACTGTTTTTT. It translates to CASSLIDSTNEKLFF. This chain uses TRBV7-9 with TRBJ1-4, with D maybe TRBD1 (5 bases). V shed 3 bases and J shed 2 bases, with 10 bases lying between them. This CDR3 has 15 amino acids. Germline loops: CDR1 SEHNR, CDR2 FQNEAQ (reference sequence).

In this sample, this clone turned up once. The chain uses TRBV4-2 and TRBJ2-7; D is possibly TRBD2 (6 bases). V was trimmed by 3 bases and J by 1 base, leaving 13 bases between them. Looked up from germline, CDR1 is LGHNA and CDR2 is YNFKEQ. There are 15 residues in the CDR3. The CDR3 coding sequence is TGTGCCAGCAGCCACCCCGGGACTGGATCCTACGAGCAGTACTTC. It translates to CASSHPGTGSYEQYF.